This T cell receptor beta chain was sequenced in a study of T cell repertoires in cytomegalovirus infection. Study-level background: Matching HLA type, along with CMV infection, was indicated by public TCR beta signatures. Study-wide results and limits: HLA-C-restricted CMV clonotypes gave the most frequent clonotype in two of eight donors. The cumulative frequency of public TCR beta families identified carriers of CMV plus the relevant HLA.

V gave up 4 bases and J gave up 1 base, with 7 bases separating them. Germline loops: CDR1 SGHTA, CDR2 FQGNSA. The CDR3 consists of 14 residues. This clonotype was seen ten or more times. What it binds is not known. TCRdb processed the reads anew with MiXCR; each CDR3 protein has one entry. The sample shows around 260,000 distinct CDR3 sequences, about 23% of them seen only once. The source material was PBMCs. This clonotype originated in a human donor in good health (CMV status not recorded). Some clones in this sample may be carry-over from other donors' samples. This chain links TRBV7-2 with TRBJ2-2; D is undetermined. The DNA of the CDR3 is TGTGCCAGCAGCTGGGGAAGGAACACCGGGGAGCTGTTTTTT. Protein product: CASSWGRNTGELFF.